One and the same sample provided the 21 T cell receptor beta chains below, sequenced in a study of cytomegalovirus exposure and HLA in healthy donors. It was with 60 Vbeta and 13 Jbeta primers that the PCR ran. The protocol was immunoSEQ multiplex PCR, while the TCRdb copy is restricted to in-frame clones and leaves out a portion. In the table there are about 160,000 clones, approximately 85% of which are singletons. The sample consisted of PBMCs. These receptors originate from a man between 45 and 60 years old in good health and CMV-seropositive.

The chain carries TRBV6-6 and TRBJ2-7, with TRBD1 matching over 7 bases. CDR1 and CDR2 from the germline V gene are MNHNY and SVGAGI (reference sequence). The CDR3 sequence is 16 residues long. V lost 1 base, J lost 4 bases, and 10 bases stayed unmatched. CDR3 sequence: CASSYWAGGKSYEQYF. The CDR3 nucleotides are TGTGCCAGCAGTTACTGGGCAGGGGGAAAGAGTTACGAGCAGTACTTC.

J is TRBJ2-5 and V is TRBV9; TRBD1 matches at 8 bases. The CDR3 is made up of 15 amino acids. Germline lookup yields CDR1 SGDLS and CDR2 YYNGEE. V gave up 0 bases and J gave up 5 bases; unmatched junction bases: 6. The CDR3 protein is CASSVETGVTETQYF. For the CDR3, the DNA is TGTGCCAGCAGCGTAGAGACAGGGGTCACGGAGACCCAGTACTTC.

This clone was recorded only once. The V gene is TRBV19, the J gene TRBJ2-7, with 12 bases identical to TRBD2. CDR1 and CDR2 (germline): LNHDA, SQIVND (reference sequence). V shed 4 bases and J 4 bases; nucleotides not matched to a gene: 8. CDR3 length equals 16 residues. The CDR3 bases are TGTGCCAGTAGTAACCCGACTAGCGGGGGATCTTACGAGCAGTACTTC. Its protein is CASSNPTSGGSYEQYF. Drawing the rest from reference TRBV19 and TRBJ2-7, the complete variable domain is DGGITQSPKYLFRKEGQNVTLSCEQNLNHDAMYWYRQDPGQGLRLIYYSQIVNDFQKGDIAEGYSVSREKKESFPLTVTSAQKNPTAFYLCASSNPTSGGSYEQYFGPGTRLTVT.

This clone showed up just once. The chain has TRBV28 and TRBJ2-1; weak D call: TRBD2 (5 bases). This CDR3 region has 11 residues. V lost 6 bases, J lost 12 bases, and 12 bases lay in between. CDR1 is MDHEN, CDR2 SYDVKM, per germline. CDR3 in amino acids: CASRLRERQFF. CDR3 nucleotides: TGTGCCAGCAGACTGAGGGAACGGCAGTTCTTC.

The V gene is TRBV19, the J gene TRBJ2-1; 7 bases line up with TRBD1. The trim removed 5 bases at V and 4 bases at J, leaving 8 bases unmatched. Per the germline V gene, CDR1 is LNHDA and CDR2 is SQIVND (reference sequence). There are 15 residues in the CDR3. CDR3 protein: CASSPPGQRYNEQFF. The CDR3 nucleotides read TGTGCCAGTAGTCCTCCGGGACAGAGATACAATGAGCAGTTCTTC.

The chain combines TRBV7-2 with TRBJ2-7, with D tentatively TRBD2 (6 bases). V dropped 6 bases and J dropped 3 bases, with 12 bases sitting between them. The germline CDR1 and CDR2 sequences are SGHTA and FQGNSA. CDR3 length equals 13 residues. The CDR3 DNA reads as TGTGCCAGCAGTCGGGACTCCAACTACGAGCAGTACTTC. Translating gives CASSRDSNYEQYF. Full variable domain (missing parts from reference TRBV7-2 and TRBJ2-7): GAGVSQSPSNKVTEKGKDVELRCDPISGHTALYWYRQSLGQGLEFLIYFQGNSAPDKSGLPSDRFSAERTGGSVSTLTIQRTQQEDSAVYLCASSRDSNYEQYFGPGTRLTVT.

V is TRBV29-1 and J is TRBJ2-7; 7 nucleotides agree with TRBD2. Germline V gene sequence: CDR1 SQVTM, CDR2 ANQGSEA. Trimming took 3 bases from V and 0 from J; bases not matched to a gene: 5. This CDR3 comprises 14 residues. The CDR3 loop is CSVDREGYSYEQYF. In nucleotides, the CDR3 is TGCAGCGTTGATAGGGAGGGCTACTCCTACGAGCAGTACTTC.

This sequence joins TRBV6-5 and TRBJ1-1, with unresolved D. CDR3 length: 12 amino acids. CDR1 is MNHEY, CDR2 SVGAGI, per germline. The V end lost 5 bases, the J end lost 8 bases, and 12 bases lay between the germline ends. The CDR3, as DNA: TGTGCCAGCAGTACCCCGGGAGGAGAAGCTTTCTTT. This translates into CASSTPGGEAFF.

The J gene is TRBJ2-5, the V gene TRBV5-1, with a tentative D call TRBD1 (8 bases). The CDR3 consists of 16 residues. The germline V gene encodes CDR1 SGHRS and CDR2 YFSETQ. V was cut by 2 bases and J by 1 base, with 15 bases left in between. DNA of the CDR3: TGCGCCAGCAGCTTCGAACAGGGGGGGGTCCAAGAGACCCAGTACTTC. Its translation is CASSFEQGGVQETQYF.

This clone was counted a few times. The chain combines TRBV29-1 with TRBJ1-5; 7 bases align to TRBD1. The CDR3 runs to 13 residues. Trimming cost V 7 bases and J 5 bases; bases outside gene matches: 8. Germline V CDR1 and CDR2: SQVTM, ANQGSEA. The CDR3 loop reads CSAATGFDQPQHF. The CDR3 DNA sequence: TGCAGCGCAGCGACAGGGTTTGATCAGCCCCAGCATTTT.

The CDR3 loop reads CASSTGGVQETQYF. The CDR3 DNA reads TGTGCCAGCAGTACGGGGGGCGTACAAGAGACCCAGTACTTC. This chain uses TRBV28 with TRBJ2-5, with a weak D call TRBD2 (7 bases). The germline gives CDR1 MDHEN, CDR2 SYDVKM. Trimming cost V 5 bases and J 2 bases, with 12 bases left between them. CDR3 length: 14 residues.

The rearrangement joins TRBV7-2 to TRBJ2-7; possibly TRBD1 for D (5 bases). CDR3 length: 15 residues. Germline loops: CDR1 SGHTA, CDR2 FQGNSA. V lost 2 bases to trimming and J lost 0 bases, with 11 bases between them. The CDR3 sequence is CASSLYRPSSYEQYF. The CDR3 DNA reads as TGTGCCAGCAGCTTATACAGGCCAAGCTCCTACGAGCAGTACTTC.

The CDR3 DNA is TGCGCCAGCAGCCAAGATCCCGGTGAATCAGATACGCAGTATTTT. It yields the protein CASSQDPGESDTQYF. This rearrangement joins TRBV4-3 to TRBJ2-3; D is unclear. The germline gives CDR1 LGHNA, CDR2 YSLEER. The CDR3 is 15 amino acids. Trimming stripped 0 bases from V and 4 bases from J, with 11 bases between.

The chain links TRBV27 to TRBJ2-1; D possibly corresponds to TRBD2 (5 bases). V was clipped by 7 bases and J by 8 bases, with 21 bases between them. Germline CDR1 is MNHEY and CDR2 is SMNVEV (reference sequence). The CDR3 contains 15 residues. The CDR3 coding sequence is TGTGCCAGCACCAAAGAGTACTTCGGGGTCGATGAGCAGTTCTTC. This encodes CASTKEYFGVDEQFF.

The CDR3 sequence is CASSLGQDGYTF. The CDR3 bases are TGTGCCAGCAGCCTCGGACAGGATGGCTACACCTTC. The chain joins TRBV5-5 to TRBJ1-2; 7 bases are shared with TRBD1. With 4 bases clipped from V and 6 bases from J, the junction kept 3 bases outside the gene matches. This CDR3 has 12 amino acids. Germline V gene lookup returns CDR1 SGHKS and CDR2 YYEKEE (reference sequence).

Turning to this clone: Other DNA sequences in the same sample also yield this CDR3. V is TRBV10-3 and J is TRBJ2-7, with a weak D call TRBD1 (6 bases). Germline loops: CDR1 ENHRY, CDR2 SYGVKD. V lost 0 bases to trimming and J lost 2 bases, with 8 bases between them. The CDR3 sequence is 14 residues long. CDR3 in amino acids: CAISESTGTYEQYF. DNA of the CDR3: TGTGCCATCAGTGAGTCTACAGGGACCTACGAGCAGTACTTC.

This sequence joins TRBV7-2 and TRBJ2-3; D unresolved. The V gene lost 5 bases and the J gene lost 6 bases, with 9 bases spanning the gap. The CDR3 is 12 amino acids. The V gene's germline CDR1 is SGHTA and CDR2 FQGNSA. In DNA, the CDR3 is TGTGCCAGCAGCCCTGACTCTGATACGCAGTATTTT. This gives the protein CASSPDSDTQYF.

The gene calls are TRBV9 and TRBJ1-6; a weak D match, TRBD1 (6 bases). The germline V gene has CDR1 SGDLS and CDR2 YYNGEE. Trimming pared 2 bases from V and 2 bases from J, leaving 8 bases between. CDR3 size: 15 residues. The chain's CDR3 is CASSVGTTYNSPLHF. CDR3 in DNA: TGTGCCAGCAGCGTCGGGACAACCTATAATTCACCCCTCCACTTT.

The V and J genes are TRBV10-1 and TRBJ2-1, with D tentatively TRBD1 (5 bases). Germline V gene lookup returns CDR1 WNHNN and CDR2 SYGVQD (reference sequence). Deletions cut 2 bases from V and 1 base from J, with 27 bases between. This CDR3 has 21 residues. In DNA, the CDR3 is TGCGCCAGCAGTGAGAATCATGGCAGGGCTAACGAACTGGGGTCCTACAATGAGCAGTTCTTC. Residues: CASSENHGRANELGSYNEQFF.

This chain links TRBV5-6 with TRBJ1-1, with TRBD1 as a possible D gene (6 bases). The germline CDR1 and CDR2 sequences are SGHDT and YYEEEE. Trimming removed 0 bases at V and 5 bases at J, with 8 bases between. There are 13 residues in the CDR3. The CDR3 loop reads CASSLGGRTEAFF. The CDR3 bases are TGTGCCAGCAGCTTGGGGGGGCGGACTGAAGCTTTCTTT.

The rearrangement links TRBV2 to TRBJ1-2; the D is unclear. The CDR3 consists of 15 residues. Germline V lookup: CDR1 SNHLY, CDR2 FYNNEI. Trimming left V 6 bases short and J 0 bases short, with 14 bases between. The CDR3 sequence: CASRVRAVANYGYTF. In nucleotides, the CDR3 is TGTGCCAGCAGAGTGCGGGCCGTAGCTAACTATGGCTACACCTTC.